This T cell receptor beta chain was sequenced in a study of shared clonotypes between healthy human individuals. Study-wide context: The plates for each donor numbered three CD4 naive, three CD4 memory, two CD8 naive and one CD8 memory.

V lost 8 bases and J lost 3, with 14 bases in between. Looked up from germline, CDR1 is LNHDA and CDR2 is SQIVND (reference sequence). This CDR3 has 13 residues. Profiling relied on immunoSEQ multiplex PCR, and the TCRdb table lists in-frame clones only, not all of them. Of some 2 million clones in the sample, approximately 94% were seen once. Overall study findings and caveats: Clonotypes that were shared across four donors made up around 5.5% of naive CD4 clonotypes.

Of note for this clone: Antigen: not known.

Naive CD8 cells lacked CD45RO and underwent positive selection for CCR7, leaving out terminally differentiated effector memory CD45RA+ cells. Material: naive CD8+ T cells sorted from blood. This TCR was recovered from a man aged 18 to 29 in good health. The V gene is TRBV19, the J gene TRBJ2-7; D is ambiguous. In nucleotides, the CDR3 is TGTGCCAGTTCCATGACGTGGGGCTACGAGCAGTACTTC. This encodes CASSMTWGYEQYF.